This TCR beta chain comes out of a study of blood T cell repertoires in COVID-19 (dated by TCRdb to the early 2020s). Looking at the study overall: Collaborator samples came from the United States, Italy and Spain and covered acute and convalescent phases of COVID-19. Where available, HLA class I and class II types were taken from metadata supplied by the sample provider and were not determined by assay-based typing. The repertoires were released in a freely available public database meant as a resource for research on the immune response to SARS-CoV-2. A de-identified subject ID, COVID-19 status, age in years and sex were almost always included in the sample metadata. Subjects who had been exposed to COVID-19, were actively infected with it, or had recovered from it provided the deeply sampled blood TCRbeta repertoires that made up the dataset. The prospective study material was composed of cDNA or gDNA derived from T cells, B-cell-depleted T cells, or PBMCs. Samples came from the ongoing ImmuneRACE study (first 160 participants) plus 1,254 subjects from 6 global collaborators.

The cysteine opens and the phenylalanine closes a CDR3 of 13 amino acids. Just CDR3 DNA is preserved here, 39 bases in frame from base 1. V is reduced by 5 bases and J by 3 bases, leaving a spacing of 10 bases between them. CDR1 and CDR2 were assigned from the germline V gene as ENHRY and SYGVKD. This clone appeared a few times. The antigen it recognizes is unknown. No base quality values were provided; no much bigger clone lies one nucleotide off. TCRbeta CDR3 regions were amplified from genomic DNA by means of the immunoSEQ Assay, a bias-controlled multiplex PCR. Per the original workflow: The number of nucleated cells in each sample was estimated by amplification of reference gene primers within the assay. To quantify the absolute abundance of each unique TCRbeta CDR3 rearrangement, sequence reads were collapsed and filtered. Productive Simpson clonality was computed per sample as the square root of Simpson's diversity index over productive rearrangements. TCRdb carries this immuneACCESS record with in-frame sequences only. Its versions omit some clonotypes, under half of them owing to an unresolved V gene in the studies checked, with the rest unexplained. That table is the source of V, J and clone size, and D and trimming were worked out from the DNA. Across this sample there are 370,000 or so clones, with around 84% seen only once. Of the sample, more than 0.95% falls within the top ten clones.

Study-wide conclusions, independent of this receptor: The amount of clinical and demographic metadata varied by source and participant and was provided uncurated.

Collaborating institutions collected whole blood in K2EDTA tubes following their own protocols. For TCRbeta analysis, collaborators shipped samples in one of three forms: frozen whole blood, isolated PBMCs, or DNA extracted from either of those sample types. This TCR came from a human donor with acute or convalescent COVID-19. The donor label of this sample is uncertain. The sequence links TRBV10-3 to TRBJ1-1, with the D gene uncertain. The sample consisted of peripheral blood. The DNA sequence is TGTGCCATCAGTCTCGCGGTCGACACTGAAGCTTTCTTT. Its translation is CAISLAVDTEAFF.